This T cell receptor (beta chain) was identified in a study of early T cells in non-severe SARS-CoV-2 infection. Study findings and constraints: Comparison of clonotypes with VDJdb favored anti-spike CD8 responses while missing private and CD4 specificities.

Trimming cost V 2 bases and J 1 base, with 17 bases left between them. The length of the CDR3 is 17 residues. CDR1 is SGHAT and CDR2 is FQDESV in the germline V gene (reference sequence). This clonotype was seen many times. The antigen is undetermined. TCRdb reprocessed the 5' RACE reads via MiXCR and lists one record per CDR3 protein. This sample carries tens of thousands of distinct CDR3 sequences, about 6.6% of them seen once, and the ten largest clones take around 34%. The TCR sequence derives from an adult who was a healthcare worker with PCR-confirmed SARS-CoV-2 infection or an uninfected control (not recorded which). The V gene is TRBV11-1, the J gene TRBJ2-5; D is ambiguous. The starting material was whole blood, obtained at baseline. The CDR3 loop is CASSLNIWAAAQETQYF. The CDR3 coding sequence is TGTGCCAGCAGCTTAAACATCTGGGCGGCAGCCCAAGAGACCCAGTACTTC. The variable domain in full, with the rest retrieved from reference TRBV11-1 and TRBJ2-5, is EAEVAQSPRYKITEKSQAVAFWCDPISGHATLYWYRQILGQGPELLVQFQDESVVDDSQLPKDRFSAERLKGVDSTLKIQPAELGDSAMYLCASSLNIWAAAQETQYFGPGTRLLVL.